This passage covers 14 T cell receptor beta chains from one sample sequenced in a study of blood T cell repertoires in COVID-19. Profiling relied on immunoSEQ multiplex PCR, and the TCRdb table lists in-frame clones only, not all of them. The sample contains 39,000 or so clones, roughly 90% of which appear only once. The sequencing sample was made of peripheral blood. These receptors all stem from a man aged 45-65 years with active COVID-19.

The chain uses TRBV6-1 and TRBJ2-1, with a weak D call TRBD1 (5 bases). The length of the CDR3 is 15 residues. Germline-derived CDR1 and CDR2 are MNHNS and SASEGT. The germline V and J ends were trimmed by 2 bases and 2 bases, with 10 bases remaining between them. The CDR3 nucleotides read TGTGCCAGCAGTGAATCCCCAGGGCCCTACAATGAGCAGTTCTTC. Amino acids: CASSESPGPYNEQFF.

The chain uses TRBV7-9 and TRBJ2-1, with D possibly being TRBD1 (6 bases). In germline, CDR1 is SEHNR, CDR2 FQNEAQ (reference sequence). Trimming cost V 4 bases and J 9 bases, with 13 bases left between them. The CDR3 totals 13 residues. In nucleotides, the CDR3 is TGTGCCAGCAGCTCATACAGGGCCGGTGAGCAGTTCTTC. It codes for CASSSYRAGEQFF.

The rearrangement links TRBV12-5 to TRBJ2-1; 11 bases match TRBD2. The CDR3 sequence is 17 residues long. CDR1 LGHNT and CDR2 FRNRAP come from the germline V gene. Trimming removed 1 base from V and 4 bases from J; junction bases left unmatched: 6. CDR3 protein: CASGLAITSGSYNEQFF. The DNA of the CDR3 is TGTGCTAGTGGTTTGGCAATTACTAGCGGGAGTTACAATGAGCAGTTCTTC.

The chain employs TRBV6-1 and TRBJ1-2; tentative D call: TRBD1 (6 bases). Germline loops: CDR1 MNHNS, CDR2 SASEGT. The length of the CDR3 is 14 residues. Between the trimmed V and J ends, which lost 6 bases and 3 bases, there was a span of 14 bases. The CDR3 is CASRAGQRYYGYTF. DNA of the CDR3: TGTGCCAGCAGGGCCGGACAGCGGTACTATGGCTACACCTTC.

J is TRBJ1-4 and V is TRBV19, with TRBD1 matching 7 bases. Trimming at V came to 3 bases and at J to 5 bases, leaving 15 bases not matched to a gene. This CDR3 has 18 amino acids. The germline gives CDR1 LNHDA, CDR2 SQIVND (reference sequence). The DNA of the CDR3 is TGTGCCAGTAGTATTGAAAGGGGGCGAACGGGGTCGAATGAAAAACTGTTTTTT. It is translated as CASSIERGRTGSNEKLFF.

This chain uses TRBV14 with TRBJ2-2; 7 bases line up with TRBD1. The CDR3 totals 13 residues. V shed 6 bases, J shed 5 bases, and the junction held 3 bases outside the gene matches. Germline assignment: CDR1 SGHDN and CDR2 FVKESK. CDR3 protein: CASRPQGTGELFF. The CDR3 DNA is TGTGCCAGCAGGCCACAGGGGACCGGGGAGCTGTTTTTT. Full variable domain (remainder filled in from reference TRBV14 and TRBJ2-2): EAGVTQFPSHSVIEKGQTVTLRCDPISGHDNLYWYRRVMGKEIKFLLHFVKESKQDESGMPNNRFLAERTGGTYSTLKVQPAELEDSGVYFCASRPQGTGELFFGEGSRLTVL.

The V gene is TRBV9, the J gene TRBJ1-6, with TRBD1 matching over 11 bases. CDR1 SGDLS and CDR2 YYNGEE come from the germline V gene. The CDR3 sequence is 14 residues long. Losses at the gene ends were 0 bases for V and 12 bases for J; bases not matched to a gene: 2. The CDR3, as DNA: TGTGCCAGCAGCGTAGAGGGACAGGGGGGACCCCTCCACTTT. Translated: CASSVEGQGGPLHF.

The V gene is TRBV11-3, the J gene TRBJ2-3, with 8 bases fitting TRBD2. V lost 5 bases to trimming and J lost 0 bases; unmatched junction nucleotides: 7. CDR1 SGHNT and CDR2 YENEEA come from the germline V gene. The CDR3 spans 16 residues. The CDR3 loop is CASSPAGGSSTDTQYF. CDR3 bases: TGTGCCAGCAGCCCTGCGGGGGGCAGTAGCACAGATACGCAGTATTTT. Combining the CDR3 with reference TRBV11-3 and TRBJ2-3 gives the whole variable domain EAGVVQSPRYKIIEKKQPVAFWCNPISGHNTLYWYLQNLGQGPELLIRYENEEAVDDSQLPKDRFSAERLKGVDSTLKIQPAELGDSAVYLCASSPAGGSSTDTQYFGPGTRLTVL.

The chain couples TRBV6-2 or TRBV6-3 to TRBJ2-7; 9 bases are shared with TRBD2. The germline V gene has CDR1 MNHEY and CDR2 SVGEGT. CDR3 length: 15 residues. The trim removed 6 bases at V and 2 bases at J, leaving 8 bases unmatched. CDR3 nucleotides: TGTGCCAGCAGCCTCTGGCGGGGGGGCCCCTACGAGCAGTACTTC. This translates into CASSLWRGGPYEQYF.

The chain is built from TRBV6-1 and TRBJ2-5; D remains ambiguous. The CDR3 runs to 13 residues. The ends were cut back, 1 base at V and 5 bases at J, with 8 bases in the middle. Germline values: CDR1 MNHNS, CDR2 SASEGT. The CDR3 DNA is TGTGCCAGCAGTGAAGGAAAGAGGGAGACCCAGTACTTC. Its protein is CASSEGKRETQYF.

This clone was found once. V usage is TRBV3-1 (or the pseudogene TRBV3-2) and J usage is TRBJ2-3; TRBD2 matches 10 bases. CDR1 LGHDT and CDR2 YNNKEL come from the germline V gene (reference sequence). The CDR3 has 20 amino acids. Losses at the gene ends were 0 bases for V and 7 bases for J; bases not matched to a gene: 19. For the CDR3, the DNA is TGTGCCAGCAGCCAAGATCTGGTACTAGCGGGACCCCGAGTCGTCTATACGCAGTATTTT. Translating it yields CASSQDLVLAGPRVVYTQYF.

This chain connects TRBV5-4 to TRBJ2-1; TRBD2 matches 12 bases. CDR3 size: 16 residues. V dropped 1 base and J dropped 4; count of bases not matched to a gene: 3. Germline CDR1 is SGHNT and CDR2 is YYREEE (reference sequence). The CDR3 spells CASSLTSGGTYNEQFF. The CDR3 DNA reads TGTGCCAGCAGCTTGACTAGCGGGGGGACTTACAATGAGCAGTTCTTC.

J is TRBJ2-5 and V is TRBV18; D is unclear. Trimming took off 1 base at V and 5 bases at J, with 8 bases between the two ends. The CDR3 is 13 amino acids. The germline CDR1 and CDR2 sequences are KGHSH and LQKENI. CDR3 in amino acids: CASSPRLLETQYF. As DNA, the CDR3 is TGTGCCAGCTCACCACGGCTCCTTGAGACCCAGTACTTC.

The chain links TRBV30 to TRBJ1-5; D not resolved. V lost 3 bases and J lost 3, with 15 bases in between. The CDR3 sequence is 15 residues long. Looked up from germline, CDR1 is GTSNPN and CDR2 is SVGIG (reference sequence). The CDR3 loop is CAWSLPGTDNQPQHF. CDR3 DNA sequence: TGTGCCTGGAGCCTTCCGGGAACTGACAATCAGCCCCAGCATTTT.